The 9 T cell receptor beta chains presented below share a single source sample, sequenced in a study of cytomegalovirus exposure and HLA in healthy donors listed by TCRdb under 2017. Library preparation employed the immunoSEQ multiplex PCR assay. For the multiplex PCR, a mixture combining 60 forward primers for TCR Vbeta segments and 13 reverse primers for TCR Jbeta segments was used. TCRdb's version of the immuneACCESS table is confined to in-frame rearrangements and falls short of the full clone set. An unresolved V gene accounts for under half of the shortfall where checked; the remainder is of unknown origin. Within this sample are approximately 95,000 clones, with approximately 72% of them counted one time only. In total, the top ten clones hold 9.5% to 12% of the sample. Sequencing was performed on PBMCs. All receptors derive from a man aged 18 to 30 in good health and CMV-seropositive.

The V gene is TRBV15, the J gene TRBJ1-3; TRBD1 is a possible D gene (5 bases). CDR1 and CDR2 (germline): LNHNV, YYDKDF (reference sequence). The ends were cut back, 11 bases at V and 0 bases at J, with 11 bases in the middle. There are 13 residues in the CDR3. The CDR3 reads CAVPQGSGNTIYF. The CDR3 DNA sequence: TGTGCCGTCCCCCAGGGCTCTGGAAACACCATATATTTT. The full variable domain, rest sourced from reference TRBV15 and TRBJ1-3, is DAMVIQNPRYQVTQFGKPVTLSCSQTLNHNVMYWYQQKSSQAPKLLFHYYDKDFNNEADTPDNFQSRRPNTSFCFLDIRSPGLGDTAMYLCAVPQGSGNTIYFGEGSWLTVV.

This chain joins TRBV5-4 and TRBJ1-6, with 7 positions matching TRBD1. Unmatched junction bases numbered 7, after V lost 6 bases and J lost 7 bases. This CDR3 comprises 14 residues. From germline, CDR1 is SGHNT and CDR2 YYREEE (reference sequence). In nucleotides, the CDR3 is TGTGCCAGCACCGACAGGGCTTCGAATTCACCCCTCCACTTT. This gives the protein CASTDRASNSPLHF.

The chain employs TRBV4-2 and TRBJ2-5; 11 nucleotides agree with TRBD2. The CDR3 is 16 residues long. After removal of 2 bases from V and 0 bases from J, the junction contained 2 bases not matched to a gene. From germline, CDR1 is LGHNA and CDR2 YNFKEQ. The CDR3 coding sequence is TGTGCCAGCAGCCAATCGGGACTAGCGGACCAAGAGACCCAGTACTTC. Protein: CASSQSGLADQETQYF.

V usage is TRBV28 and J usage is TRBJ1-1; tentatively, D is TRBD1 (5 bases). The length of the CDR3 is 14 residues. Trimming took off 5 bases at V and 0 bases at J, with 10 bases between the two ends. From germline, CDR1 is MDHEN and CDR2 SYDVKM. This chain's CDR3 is CASSRGTMNTEAFF. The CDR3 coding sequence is TGTGCCAGCAGTCGGGGGACGATGAACACTGAAGCTTTCTTT.

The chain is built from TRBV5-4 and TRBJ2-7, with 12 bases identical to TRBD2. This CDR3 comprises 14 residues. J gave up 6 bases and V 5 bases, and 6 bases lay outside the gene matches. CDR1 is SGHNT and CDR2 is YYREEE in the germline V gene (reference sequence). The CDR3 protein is CASSSSGGAPEQYF. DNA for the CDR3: TGTGCCAGCAGTTCTAGCGGGGGGGCCCCCGAGCAGTACTTC.

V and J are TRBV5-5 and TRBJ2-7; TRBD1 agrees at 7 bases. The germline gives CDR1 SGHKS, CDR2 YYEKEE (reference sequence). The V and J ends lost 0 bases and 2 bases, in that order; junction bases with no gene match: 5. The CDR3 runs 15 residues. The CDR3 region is CASSLVRQGTYEQYF. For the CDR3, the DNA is TGTGCCAGCAGCTTGGTTCGACAGGGAACCTACGAGCAGTACTTC.

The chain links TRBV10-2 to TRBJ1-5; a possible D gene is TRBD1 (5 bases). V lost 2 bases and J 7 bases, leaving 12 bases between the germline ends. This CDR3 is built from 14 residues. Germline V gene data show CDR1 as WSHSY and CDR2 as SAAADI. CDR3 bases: TGCGCCAGCAGTGAGAGCGGGAGGGACCAGCCCCAGCATTTT. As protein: CASSESGRDQPQHF.

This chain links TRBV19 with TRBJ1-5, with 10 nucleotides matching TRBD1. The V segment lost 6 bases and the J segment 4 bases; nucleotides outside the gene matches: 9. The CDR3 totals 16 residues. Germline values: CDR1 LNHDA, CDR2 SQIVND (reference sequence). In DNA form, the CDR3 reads TGTGCCAGTAGAATGGGGGACAGGGGCCGGAATCAGCCCCAGCATTTT. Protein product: CASRMGDRGRNQPQHF.

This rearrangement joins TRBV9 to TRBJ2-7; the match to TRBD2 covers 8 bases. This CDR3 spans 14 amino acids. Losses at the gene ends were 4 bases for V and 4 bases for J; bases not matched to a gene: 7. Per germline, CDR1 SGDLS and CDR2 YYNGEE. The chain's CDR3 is CASSSGGENYEQYF. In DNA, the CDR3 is TGTGCCAGCAGCAGCGGGGGAGAGAATTACGAGCAGTACTTC.